This TCR beta chain was recorded in a study of sequential checkpoint blockade in melanoma. Study context: First-line arms were nivolumab then ipilimumab, or the reverse, randomized 1:1. Each arm's sequence ended with maintenance nivolumab.

Clones were read by immunoSEQ multiplex PCR, and TCRdb kept only the in-frame ones, dropping some. The sample lists around 22,000 clones, about two thirds occurring once. The sample holds a few counts of this clone. Treatment described: randomized to nivolumab then ipilimumab (arm A) or the reverse (arm B). Sorted cells were live CD3+CD8+, lacking CD19 and CD56, from PBMCs. J was trimmed by 4 bases and V by 3 bases; bases with no gene match: 9. Germline lookup yields CDR1 SGHNT and CDR2 YYREEE (reference sequence). The CDR3 is 16 amino acids. V gene TRBV5-4 combines with J gene TRBJ2-3; 9 bases are shared with TRBD1. Source: CD8+ T cells sorted from blood (inferred from file names), taken from a patient given nivolumab and ipilimumab in sequence. This sequence originates from a human donor with melanoma. CDR3 region: CASSSEGDREADTQYF. In DNA form, the CDR3 reads TGTGCCAGCAGCTCGGAGGGGGACAGGGAGGCAGATACGCAGTATTTT.